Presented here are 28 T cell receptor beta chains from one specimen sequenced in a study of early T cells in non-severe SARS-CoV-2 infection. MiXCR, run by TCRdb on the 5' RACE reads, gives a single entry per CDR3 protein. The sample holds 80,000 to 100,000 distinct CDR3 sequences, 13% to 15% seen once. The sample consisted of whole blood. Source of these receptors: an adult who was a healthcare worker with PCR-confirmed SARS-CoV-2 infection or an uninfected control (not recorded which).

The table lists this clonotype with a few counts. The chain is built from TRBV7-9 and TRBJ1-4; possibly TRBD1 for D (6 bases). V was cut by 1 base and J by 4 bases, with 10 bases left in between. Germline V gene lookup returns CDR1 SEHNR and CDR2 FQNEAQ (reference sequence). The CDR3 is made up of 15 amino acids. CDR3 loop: CASSLGTADNEKLFF. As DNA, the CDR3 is TGTGCCAGCAGCTTAGGGACAGCCGATAATGAAAAACTGTTTTTT.

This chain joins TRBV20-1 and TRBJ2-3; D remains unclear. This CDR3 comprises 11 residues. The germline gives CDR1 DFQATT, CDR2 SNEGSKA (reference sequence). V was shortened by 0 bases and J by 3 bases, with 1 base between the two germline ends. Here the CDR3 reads CSARETDTQYF. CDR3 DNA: TGCAGTGCTAGAGAGACAGATACGCAGTATTTT.

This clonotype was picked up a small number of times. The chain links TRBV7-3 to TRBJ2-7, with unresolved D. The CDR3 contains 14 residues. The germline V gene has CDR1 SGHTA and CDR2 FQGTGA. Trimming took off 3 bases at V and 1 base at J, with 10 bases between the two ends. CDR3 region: CASSFGPDSYEQYF. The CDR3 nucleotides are TGTGCCAGCAGCTTCGGTCCGGATTCCTACGAGCAGTACTTC.

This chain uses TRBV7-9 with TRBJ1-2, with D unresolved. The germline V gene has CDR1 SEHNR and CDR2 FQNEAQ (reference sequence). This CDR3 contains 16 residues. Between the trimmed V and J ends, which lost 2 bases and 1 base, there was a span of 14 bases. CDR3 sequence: CASSLSVGDFNYGYTF. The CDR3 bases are TGTGCCAGCAGCTTAAGCGTGGGTGACTTTAACTATGGCTACACCTTC.

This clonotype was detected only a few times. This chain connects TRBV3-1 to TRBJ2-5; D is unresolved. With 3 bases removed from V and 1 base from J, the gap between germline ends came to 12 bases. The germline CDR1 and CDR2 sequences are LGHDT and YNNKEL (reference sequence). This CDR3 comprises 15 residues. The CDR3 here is CASSHNSDAQETQYF. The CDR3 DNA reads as TGTGCCAGCAGCCACAACAGCGATGCCCAAGAGACCCAGTACTTC.

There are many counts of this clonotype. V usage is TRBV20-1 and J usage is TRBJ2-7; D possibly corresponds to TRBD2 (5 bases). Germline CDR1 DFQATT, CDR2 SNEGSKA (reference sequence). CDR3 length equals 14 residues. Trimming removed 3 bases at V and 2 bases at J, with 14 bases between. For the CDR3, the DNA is TGCAGTGCTAGTCCCTCCGAGGGAGCCTACGAGCAGTACTTC. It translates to CSASPSEGAYEQYF.

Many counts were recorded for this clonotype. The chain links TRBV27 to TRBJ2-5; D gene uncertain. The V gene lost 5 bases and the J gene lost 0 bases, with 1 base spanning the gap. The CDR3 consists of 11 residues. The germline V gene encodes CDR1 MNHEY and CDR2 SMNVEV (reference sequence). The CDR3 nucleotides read TGTGCCAGCAGTCACCAAGAGACCCAGTACTTC. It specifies CASSHQETQYF.

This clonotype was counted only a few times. This CDR3 is CASSELYAGNTEAFF. CDR3 bases: TGTGCCAGCAGTGAATTATACGCAGGGAACACTGAAGCTTTCTTT. The gene calls are TRBV6-1 and TRBJ1-1, with no clear D. The CDR3 spans 15 residues. V lost 2 bases to trimming and J lost 1 base, with 11 bases between them. CDR1 MNHNS and CDR2 SASEGT come from the germline V gene.

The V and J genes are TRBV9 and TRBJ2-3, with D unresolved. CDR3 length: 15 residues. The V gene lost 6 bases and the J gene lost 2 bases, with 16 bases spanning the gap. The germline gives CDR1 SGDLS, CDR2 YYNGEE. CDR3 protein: CASNAYGRDTDTQYF. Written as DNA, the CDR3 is TGTGCCAGCAACGCTTATGGTAGGGACACAGATACGCAGTATTTT.

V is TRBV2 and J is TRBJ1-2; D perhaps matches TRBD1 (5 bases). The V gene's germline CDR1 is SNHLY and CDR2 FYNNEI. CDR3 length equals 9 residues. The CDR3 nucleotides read TGTGTCCCTAGGGGCGGCTACACCTTC. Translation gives CVPRGGYTF. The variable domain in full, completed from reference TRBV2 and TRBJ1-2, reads EPEVTQTPSHQVTQMGQEVILRCVPISNHLYFYWYRQILGQKVEFLVSFYNNEISEKSEIFDDQFSVERPDGSNFTLKIRSTKLEDSAMYFCVPRGGYTFGSGTRLTVV.

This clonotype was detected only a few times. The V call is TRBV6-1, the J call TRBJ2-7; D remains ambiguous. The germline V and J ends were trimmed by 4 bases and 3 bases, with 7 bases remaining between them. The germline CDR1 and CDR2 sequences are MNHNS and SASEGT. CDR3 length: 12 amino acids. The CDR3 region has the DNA TGTGCCAGCAGTGGGGGTTTCTACGAGCAGTACTTC. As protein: CASSGGFYEQYF.

CDR3 in amino acids: CASSPGTGTSSYEQYF. In DNA, the CDR3 is TGTGCCAGCAGTCCCGGGACAGGGACAAGCTCCTACGAGCAGTACTTC. This chain uses TRBV27 with TRBJ2-7; TRBD1 matches at 9 bases. Germline CDR1 is MNHEY and CDR2 is SMNVEV (reference sequence). The CDR3 contains 16 residues. Trimming cost V 5 bases and J 0 bases; bases outside gene matches: 8.

CDR3 coding DNA: TGTGCCAGCAGTGAGACGGCTCACACCCCCTACAATGAGCAGTTCTTC. It translates to CASSETAHTPYNEQFF. The chain carries TRBV6-1 and TRBJ2-1; D is ambiguous. The CDR3 extends over 16 amino acids. Looked up from germline, CDR1 is MNHNS and CDR2 is SASEGT. V lost 3 bases to trimming and J lost 2 bases, with 14 bases between them.

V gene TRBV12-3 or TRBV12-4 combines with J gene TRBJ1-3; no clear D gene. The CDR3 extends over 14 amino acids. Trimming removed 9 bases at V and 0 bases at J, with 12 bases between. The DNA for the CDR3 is TGTGCCAGTTTGCCTGGGCCCTCTGGAAACACCATATATTTT. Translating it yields CASLPGPSGNTIYF.

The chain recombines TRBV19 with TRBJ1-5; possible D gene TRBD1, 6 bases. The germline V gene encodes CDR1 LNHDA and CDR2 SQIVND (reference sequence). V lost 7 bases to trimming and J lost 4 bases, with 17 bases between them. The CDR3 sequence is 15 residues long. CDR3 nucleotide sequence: TGTGCCAGTACCACCCCGGACAGCAGAAATCAGCCCCAGCATTTT. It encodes CASTTPDSRNQPQHF.

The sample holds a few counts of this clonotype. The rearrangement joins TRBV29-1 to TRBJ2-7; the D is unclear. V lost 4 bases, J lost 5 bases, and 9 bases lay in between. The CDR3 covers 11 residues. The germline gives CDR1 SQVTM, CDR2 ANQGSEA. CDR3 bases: TGCAGCGTTGTTAGAACCGACGAGCAGTACTTC. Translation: CSVVRTDEQYF.

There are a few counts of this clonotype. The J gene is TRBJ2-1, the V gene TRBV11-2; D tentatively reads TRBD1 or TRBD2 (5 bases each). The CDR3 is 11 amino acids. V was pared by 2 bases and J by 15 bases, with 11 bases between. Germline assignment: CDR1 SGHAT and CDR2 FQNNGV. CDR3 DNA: TGTGCCAGCAGCTTAAGGGACCCGGGGTTCTTC. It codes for CASSLRDPGFF.

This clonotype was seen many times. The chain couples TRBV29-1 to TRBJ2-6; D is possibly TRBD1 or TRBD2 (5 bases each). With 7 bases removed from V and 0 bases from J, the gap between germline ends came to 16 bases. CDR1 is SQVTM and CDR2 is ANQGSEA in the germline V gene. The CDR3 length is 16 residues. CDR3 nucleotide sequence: TGCAGCGCTTACCGGGACGGAGACTCTGGGGCCAACGTCCTGACTTTC. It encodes CSAYRDGDSGANVLTF.

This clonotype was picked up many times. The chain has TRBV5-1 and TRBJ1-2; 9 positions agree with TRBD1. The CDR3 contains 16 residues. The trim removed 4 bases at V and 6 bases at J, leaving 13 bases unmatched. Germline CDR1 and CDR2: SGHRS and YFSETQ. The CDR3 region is CASSKNRGRNPNGYTF. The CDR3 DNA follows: TGCGCCAGCAGCAAAAACAGGGGGCGCAATCCAAATGGCTACACCTTC.

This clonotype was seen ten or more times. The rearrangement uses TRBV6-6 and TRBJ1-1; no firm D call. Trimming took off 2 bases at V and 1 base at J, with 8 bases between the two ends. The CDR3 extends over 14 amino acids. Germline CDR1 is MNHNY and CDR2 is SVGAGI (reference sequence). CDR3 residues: CASSYAQENTEAFF. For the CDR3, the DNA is TGTGCCAGCAGTTACGCACAAGAGAACACTGAAGCTTTCTTT.

CDR3 nucleotide sequence: TGTGCCAGTAGCGCCATCCATGGTGAGCAGTTCTTC. Amino acids: CASSAIHGEQFF. V and J are TRBV19 and TRBJ2-1; D unresolved. Trimming stripped 6 bases from V and 9 bases from J, with 12 bases between. The CDR3 loop spans 12 amino acids. Germline V gene data show CDR1 as LNHDA and CDR2 as SQIVND (reference sequence).

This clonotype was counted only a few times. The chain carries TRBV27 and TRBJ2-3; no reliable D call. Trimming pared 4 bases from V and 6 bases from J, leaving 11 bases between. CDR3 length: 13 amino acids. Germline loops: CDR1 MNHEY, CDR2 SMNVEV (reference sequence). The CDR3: CASSSPLGDTQYF. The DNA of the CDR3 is TGTGCCAGCAGTTCCCCCCTGGGGGATACGCAGTATTTT.

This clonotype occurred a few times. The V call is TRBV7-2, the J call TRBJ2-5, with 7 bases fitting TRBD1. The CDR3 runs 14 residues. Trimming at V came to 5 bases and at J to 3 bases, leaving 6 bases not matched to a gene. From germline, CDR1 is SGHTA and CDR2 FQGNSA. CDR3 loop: CASSRQGQKETQYF. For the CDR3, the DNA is TGTGCCAGCAGCCGACAGGGTCAGAAAGAGACCCAGTACTTC.

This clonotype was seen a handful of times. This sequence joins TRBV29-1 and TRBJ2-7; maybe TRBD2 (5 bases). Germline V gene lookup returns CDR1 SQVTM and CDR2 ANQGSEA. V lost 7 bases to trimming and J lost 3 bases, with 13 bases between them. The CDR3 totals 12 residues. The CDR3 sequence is CSAVGGVYEQYF. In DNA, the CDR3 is TGCAGCGCCGTAGGAGGAGTCTACGAGCAGTACTTC.

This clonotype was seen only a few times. The CDR3 is CAIRGGGGGETQYF. In DNA form, the CDR3 reads TGTGCCATCAGAGGCGGAGGGGGCGGAGAGACCCAGTACTTC. The rearrangement links TRBV10-3 to TRBJ2-5; D perhaps matches TRBD1 (7 bases). The CDR3 has 14 residues. From germline, CDR1 is ENHRY and CDR2 SYGVKD. V lost 6 bases to trimming and J lost 4 bases, with 15 bases between them.

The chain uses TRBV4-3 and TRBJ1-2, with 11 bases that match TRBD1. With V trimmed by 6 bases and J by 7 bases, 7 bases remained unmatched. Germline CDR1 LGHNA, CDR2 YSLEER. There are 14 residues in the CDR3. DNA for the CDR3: TGCGCCAGCAGTCCGTCGGGACAGGGGGGTGGCTACACCTTC. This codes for CASSPSGQGGGYTF.

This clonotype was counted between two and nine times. The CDR3 DNA reads TGTGCCAGCAGCACCCCGACTAGACCATTTAGCACAGATACGCAGTATTTT. Protein sequence: CASSTPTRPFSTDTQYF. J is TRBJ2-3 and V is TRBV9, with D tentatively TRBD2 (6 bases). Trimming took off 4 bases at V and 0 bases at J, with 18 bases between the two ends. CDR3 length: 17 amino acids. Germline values: CDR1 SGDLS, CDR2 YYNGEE.

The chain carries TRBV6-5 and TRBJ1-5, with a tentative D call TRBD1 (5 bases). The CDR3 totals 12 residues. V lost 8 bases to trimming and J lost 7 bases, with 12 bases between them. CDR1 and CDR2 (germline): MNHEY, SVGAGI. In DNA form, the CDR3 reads TGTGCCAGCCTCGGAGGGACCCAGCCCCAGCATTTT. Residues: CASLGGTQPQHF.